This is a list of T cell receptor beta chains from one sample in a study of beta chain features in type 1 diabetes. Generated by immunoSEQ multiplex PCR, the TCRdb table keeps only in-frame clones and is missing some. This sample has approximately 15,000 clones, with about three quarters found just once. The sample comprised Tregs from blood. Receptor source: a man aged 25 to 40 with type 1 diabetes. The CDR3 runs from the conserved cysteine through the conserved F or W. The order of the fields is D gene, V gene, clone size, J gene, CDR3 DNA, CDR3 protein. The D gene is left open where the match is weak. Clone size, where shown, is once, few, many, or a class for clones that have expanded.

>.|TRBV14|.|TRBJ2-1
TGTGCCAGCAGCCAAGATGGAGGGAACCCGCAGTTCTTC
CASSQDGGNPQFF
>.|TRBV5-1|.|TRBJ2-5
TGCGCCAGCAGCTTAGAGCACAGGGAGACCCAGTACTTC
CASSLEHRETQYF
>.|TRBV4-1|.|TRBJ1-1
TGCGCCAGCAGCCAAGAGGGGGCTCCCATGAACACTGAAGCTTTCTTT
CASSQEGAPMNTEAFF
>TRBD1|TRBV6-5|few|TRBJ2-1
TGTGCCAGCAGTTACTCAATTTCGGGACAGGTGGGTGAGCAGTTCTTC
CASSYSISGQVGEQFF
>.|TRBV2|.|TRBJ2-6
TGTGCCAGCAGTGAATTGTCCAACTCTAGGACTGGGGCCAACGTCCTGACTTTC
CASSELSNSRTGANVLTF
>TRBD1|TRBV30|.|TRBJ2-7
TGTGCCTGGAGCCCCGGACAGGACTTGAAGCAGTACTTC
CAWSPGQDLKQYF
>.|TRBV7-9|.|TRBJ2-1
TGTGCCAGCAGCTTAGCCCGGGTAATGAGGGATGAGCGGTTCTTC
CASSLARVMRDERFF
>TRBD1|TRBV7-8|.|TRBJ2-1
TGTGCCAGCAGCTTAAAGATGGACAGGGCTTACAATGAGCAGTTCTTC
CASSLKMDRAYNEQFF
>.|TRBV5-1|.|TRBJ1-1
TGCGCCAGCAGCAGCACGGGGTCCCCGACTGAAGCTTTCTTT
CASSSTGSPTEAFF
>.|TRBV7-2|.|TRBJ2-6
TGTGCCAGCAGCTTATCCAGCTCTGGGGCCAACGTCCTGACTTTC
CASSLSSSGANVLTF